The entry below describes one T cell receptor (beta chain). The source of the sample is a study of control samples from healthy donors and cancer patients. Only in-frame clones appear in the TCRdb table, and some are missing; sequencing was by immunoSEQ multiplex PCR. The table has over 100,000 clones, just over 90% seen once. CDR1 is LGHNA and CDR2 is YNFKEQ in the germline V gene. V shed 0 bases and J shed 0 bases, with 8 bases lying between them. The CDR3 covers 16 residues. The chain uses TRBV4-2 and TRBJ1-4; D is unresolved. Material: blood. This TCR derives from a human donor in good health. The donor label of this sample is uncertain. CDR3 bases: TGTGCCAGCAGCCAAGATTCTGGTGCAACTAATGAAAAACTGTTTTTT. Protein product: CASSQDSGATNEKLFF.